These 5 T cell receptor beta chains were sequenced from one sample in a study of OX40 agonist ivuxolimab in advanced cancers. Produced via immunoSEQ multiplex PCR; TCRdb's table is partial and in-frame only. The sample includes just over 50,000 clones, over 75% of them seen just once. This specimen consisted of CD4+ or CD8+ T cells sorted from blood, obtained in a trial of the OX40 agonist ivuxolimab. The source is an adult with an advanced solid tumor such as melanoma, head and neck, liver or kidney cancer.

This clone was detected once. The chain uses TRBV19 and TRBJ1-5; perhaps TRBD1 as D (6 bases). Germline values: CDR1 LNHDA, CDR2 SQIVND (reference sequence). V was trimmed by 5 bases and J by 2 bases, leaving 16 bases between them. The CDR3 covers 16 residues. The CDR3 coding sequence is TGTGCCAGTAGTCCCCTTGCGGGGGCCCGCAATCAGCCCCAGCATTTT. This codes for CASSPLAGARNQPQHF.

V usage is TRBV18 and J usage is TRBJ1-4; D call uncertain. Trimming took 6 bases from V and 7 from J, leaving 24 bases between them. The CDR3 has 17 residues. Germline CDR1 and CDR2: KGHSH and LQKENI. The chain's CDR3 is CASSRSVPDEPGEKLFF. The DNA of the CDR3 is TGTGCCAGCTCCCGCTCCGTTCCGGACGAACCGGGTGAAAAACTGTTTTTT.

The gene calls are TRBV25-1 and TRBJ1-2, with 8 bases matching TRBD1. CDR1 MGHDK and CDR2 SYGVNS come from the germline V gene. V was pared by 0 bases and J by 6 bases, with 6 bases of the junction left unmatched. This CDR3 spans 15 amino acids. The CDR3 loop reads CASSEYGTGGNGYTF. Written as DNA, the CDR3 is TGTGCCAGCAGTGAATATGGGACAGGAGGAAATGGCTACACCTTC.

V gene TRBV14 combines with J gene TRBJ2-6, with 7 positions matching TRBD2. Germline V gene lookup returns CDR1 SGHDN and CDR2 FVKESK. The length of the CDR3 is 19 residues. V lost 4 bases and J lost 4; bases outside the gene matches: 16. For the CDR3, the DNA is TGTGCCAGCAGCCTTATCGCGGGGGTTGCTCTGGCGGGGGCCAACGTCCTGACTTTC. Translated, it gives CASSLIAGVALAGANVLTF.

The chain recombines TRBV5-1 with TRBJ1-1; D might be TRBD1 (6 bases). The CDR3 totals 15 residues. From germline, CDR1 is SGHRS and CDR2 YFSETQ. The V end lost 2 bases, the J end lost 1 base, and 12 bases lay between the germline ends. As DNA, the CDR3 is TGCGCCAGCAGCTTCGGGGGCCGGGGGAACACTGAAGCTTTCTTT. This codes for CASSFGGRGNTEAFF.